This TCR beta chain appears in the sequencing data of a study of post-analysis software for immune sequencing data. This clonotype turned up a few times. Its cognate antigen is unknown. The V end lost 7 bases, the J end lost 8 bases, and 20 bases lay between the germline ends. This CDR3 is built from 14 residues. Germline CDR1 and CDR2: SGHVS and FQNEAQ. Built from TCR beta cDNA, the libraries had unique molecular identifiers in them. TCRdb called the PCR reads again in MiXCR, with one record for every CDR3 protein. The profile shows roughly 540,000 distinct CDR3 sequences, approximately 31% of them singletons. Study findings and constraints: Samples made in the same batch grouped tightly together by F measure. A few TRBV segments occurring more often in patients than controls included TRBV5-6, TRBV5-1 and TRBV20-1. Normalized Chao1 diversity was significantly lower in multiple sclerosis patients than in controls.

This TCR derives from a girl aged 2-17 years with multiple sclerosis. The chain has TRBV7-8 and TRBJ1-2; no reliable D call. Specimen: blood. The chain's CDR3 is CASTLTWRDVGYTF. The DNA of the CDR3 is TGTGCCAGCACCCTTACCTGGAGGGATGTGGGCTACACCTTC.